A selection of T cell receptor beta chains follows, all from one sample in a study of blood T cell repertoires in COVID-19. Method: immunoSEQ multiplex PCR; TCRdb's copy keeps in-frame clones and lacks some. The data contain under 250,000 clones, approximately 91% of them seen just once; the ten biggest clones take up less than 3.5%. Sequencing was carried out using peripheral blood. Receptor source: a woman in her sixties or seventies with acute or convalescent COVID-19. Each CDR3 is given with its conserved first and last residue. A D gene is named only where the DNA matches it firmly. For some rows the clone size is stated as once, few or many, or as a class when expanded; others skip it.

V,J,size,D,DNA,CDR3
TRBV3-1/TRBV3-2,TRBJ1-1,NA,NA,TGTGCCAGGGACTTGGGGGGAACTGAAGCTTTCTTT,CARDLGGTEAFF
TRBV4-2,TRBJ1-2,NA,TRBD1,TGTGCCAGCAGCCTGGCTACAGGGGGGGATGGCTACACCTTC,CASSLATGGDGYTF
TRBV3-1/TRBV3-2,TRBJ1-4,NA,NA,TGTGCCAGCAGTCTAAGGGGGACTAATGAAAAACTGTTTTTT,CASSLRGTNEKLFF
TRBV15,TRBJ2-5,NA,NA,TGTGCCACCAGCAGAGCCGCCCTAAGCGCCAAAGAGACCCAGTACTTC,CATSRAALSAKETQYF
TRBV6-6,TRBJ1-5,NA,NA,TGTGCCAGCATCGGTCAGGGAACCCCCAATCAGCCCCAGCATTTT,CASIGQGTPNQPQHF
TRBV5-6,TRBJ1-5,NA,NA,TGTGCCAGCAGCACCCGGAGGACAGATTATAGCAATCAGCCCCAGCATTTT,CASSTRRTDYSNQPQHF
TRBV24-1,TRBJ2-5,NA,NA,TGTGCCACCAGTGCCCCGTTTGAAGAGACCCAGTACTTC,CATSAPFEETQYF
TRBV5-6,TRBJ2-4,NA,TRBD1,TGTGCCAGCAGCTCGGGACAGGGCGGCCCCTCTTACATTCAGTACTTC,CASSSGQGGPSYIQYF
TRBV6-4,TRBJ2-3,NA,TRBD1,TGTGCCAGCAGCCCCGGGACAGGGGAGGCCGATACGCAGTATTTT,CASSPGTGEADTQYF
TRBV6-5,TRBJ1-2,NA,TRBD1,TGTGCCAGCAGTTATGGACAGGCCCCAAACTATGGCTACACCTTC,CASSYGQAPNYGYTF
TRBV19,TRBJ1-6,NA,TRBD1,TGTGCCAGTAGTATTCGGGACAGATGGAATTCACCCCTCCACTTT,CASSIRDRWNSPLHF
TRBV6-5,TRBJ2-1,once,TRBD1,TGTGCCAGCAGTTACAGGGGGCCCTACAATGAGCAGTTCTTC,CASSYRGPYNEQFF
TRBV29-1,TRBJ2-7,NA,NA,TGCAGCGTTGAAGATGCGGGTCGGTGGGAAGGCTTCTACGAGCAGTACTTC,CSVEDAGRWEGFYEQYF
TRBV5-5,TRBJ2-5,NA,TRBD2,TGTGCCAGCAGCCCAGGACTAGCGGGAGGAGGAGAGACCCAGTACTTC,CASSPGLAGGGETQYF
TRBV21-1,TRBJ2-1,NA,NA,TGTGCCAGCCCTCTGGGGACAGTCCCCCTCAGGTCCTACAATGAGCAGTTCTTC,CASPLGTVPLRSYNEQFF
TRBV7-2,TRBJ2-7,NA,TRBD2,TGTGCCAGCAGCTTCGGGCTAGCGGGGAACTACGAGCAGTACTTC,CASSFGLAGNYEQYF
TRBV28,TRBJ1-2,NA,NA,TGTGCCAGCAGATTAGAGGGGAGGAGCGGCTACACCTTC,CASRLEGRSGYTF
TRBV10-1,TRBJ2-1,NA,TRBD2,TGCGCCAGCAGTGAGCTGGGAGGGGATGAGCAGTTCTTC,CASSELGGDEQFF
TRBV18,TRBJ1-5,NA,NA,TGTGCCAGCTCACCGGACAGCGCATATCAGCCCCAGCATTTT,CASSPDSAYQPQHF
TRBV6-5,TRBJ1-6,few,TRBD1,TGTGCCAGCAGCTGGGACAGGGTTAGGTCACCCCTCCACTTT,CASSWDRVRSPLHF
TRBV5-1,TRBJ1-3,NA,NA,TGCGCCAGCAGCTTTGAGTTTGATGAACGAAACACCATATATTTT,CASSFEFDERNTIYF
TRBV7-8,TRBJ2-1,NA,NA,TGTGCCAGCAGCCGTCTAGGCTATGAGCAGTTCTTC,CASSRLGYEQFF
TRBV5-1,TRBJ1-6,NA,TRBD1,TGCGCCAGCAGCGCCCAACCCGGGACAGCCAATTCACCCCTCCACTTT,CASSAQPGTANSPLHF
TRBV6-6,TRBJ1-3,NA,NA,TGTGCCAGCCAGAATATTGAAGGAAACACCATATATTTT,CASQNIEGNTIYF
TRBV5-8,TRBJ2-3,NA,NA,TGTGCCAGCAGCTTGTCTGGCGGGAGAGGGGGGCACACAGATACGCAGTATTTT,CASSLSGGRGGHTDTQYF
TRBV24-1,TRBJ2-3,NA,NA,TGTGCCACCAGTGATTTTGCAGGGGCTCGCACAGATACGCAGTATTTT,CATSDFAGARTDTQYF
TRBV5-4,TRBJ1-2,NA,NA,TGTGCCAGCAGCCCCCCCTTGGGCAGGGGCCCAAACTATGGCTACACCTTC,CASSPPLGRGPNYGYTF
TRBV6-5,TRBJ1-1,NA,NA,TGTGCCAGCAGTCATAACAGGGTGAACACTGAAGCTTTCTTT,CASSHNRVNTEAFF
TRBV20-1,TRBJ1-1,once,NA,TGCAGTGCTAGTAGACGGAGATTCTTACAGGGAGACACTGAAGCTTTCTTT,CSASRRRFLQGDTEAFF
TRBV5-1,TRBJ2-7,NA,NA,TGCGCCAGCAGCTCGTGGGGATCTAGAAGGGACTGGGAGCAGTACTTC,CASSSWGSRRDWEQYF
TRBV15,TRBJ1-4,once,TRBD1,TGTGCCACCAGCAGAGTAGGGGGCACTGAGGAAAAACTGTTTTTT,CATSRVGGTEEKLFF
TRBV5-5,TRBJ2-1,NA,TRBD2,TGTGCCAGCAGCTTGGCGGGGACTAGCGCCTACAATGAGCAGTTCTTC,CASSLAGTSAYNEQFF
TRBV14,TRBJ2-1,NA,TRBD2,TGTGCCAGCAATACGGGAGGGCCTACGGATGAGCAGTTCTTC,CASNTGGPTDEQFF
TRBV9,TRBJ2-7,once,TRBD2,TGTGCCAGCAGCGGAGGGACTAGCGAAACCTACGAGCAGTACTTC,CASSGGTSETYEQYF
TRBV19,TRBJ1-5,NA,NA,TGTGCCAGTAGTATAAGGGGAGGGGTTAGCAATCAGCCCCAGCATTTT,CASSIRGGVSNQPQHF